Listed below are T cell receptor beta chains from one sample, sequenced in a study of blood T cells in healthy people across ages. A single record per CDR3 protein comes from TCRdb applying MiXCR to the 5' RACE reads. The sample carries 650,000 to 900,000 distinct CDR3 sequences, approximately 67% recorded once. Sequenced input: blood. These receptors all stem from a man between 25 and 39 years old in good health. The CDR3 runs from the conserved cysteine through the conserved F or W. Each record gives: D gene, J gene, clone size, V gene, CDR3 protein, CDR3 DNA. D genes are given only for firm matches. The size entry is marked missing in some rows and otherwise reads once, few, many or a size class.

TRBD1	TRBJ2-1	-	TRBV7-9	CASTSARTGGNEQFF	TGTGCCAGCACCTCCGCCCGGACAGGGGGCAATGAGCAGTTCTTC
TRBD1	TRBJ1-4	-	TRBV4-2	CASSQEGQPNEKLFF	TGTGCCAGCAGCCAAGAGGGACAGCCTAATGAAAAACTGTTTTTT
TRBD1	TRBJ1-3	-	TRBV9	CASSVGTGTTGNTIYF	TGTGCCAGCAGCGTGGGGACAGGGACTACGGGAAACACCATATATTTT
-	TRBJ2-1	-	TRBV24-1	CATSDVDKSSYNEQFF	TGTGCCACCAGTGATGTGGACAAAAGCTCCTACAATGAGCAGTTCTTC
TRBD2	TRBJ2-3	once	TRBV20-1	CSASGLAGGNDDTQYF	TGCAGTGCTTCGGGACTAGCGGGGGGTAACGATGATACGCAGTATTTT
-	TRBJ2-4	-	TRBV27	CASSLSAQRASEQYF	TGTGCCAGCAGTTTATCGGCACAGCGGGCCTCAGAGCAGTACTTC
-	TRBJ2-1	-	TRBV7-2	CASSSGLKHEQFF	TGTGCCAGCAGCTCGGGACTTAAGCATGAGCAGTTCTTC
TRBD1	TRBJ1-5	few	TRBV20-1	CSANPAAGGNQPQHF	TGCAGTGCTAATCCAGCGGCAGGGGGGAATCAGCCCCAGCATTTT
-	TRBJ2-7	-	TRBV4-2	CASSQDRLVSYEQYF	TGTGCCAGCAGCCAAGATAGACTAGTGTCCTACGAGCAGTACTTC
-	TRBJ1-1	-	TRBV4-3	CASSQEQRGRGAFF	TGCGCCAGCAGCCAAGAGCAGAGAGGACGAGGAGCTTTCTTT
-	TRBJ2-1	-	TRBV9	CASSVGGGGVANEQFF	TGTGCCAGCAGCGTAGGAGGGGGAGGTGTAGCCAATGAGCAGTTCTTC
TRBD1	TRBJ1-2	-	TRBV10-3	CAISGEGQGLRYTF	TGTGCCATCAGTGGCGAAGGACAGGGGCTTCGCTACACCTTC
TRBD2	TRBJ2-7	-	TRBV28	CASSNRGGRSSEQYF	TGTGCCAGCAGTAACCGGGGGGGCCGGTCTAGCGAGCAGTACTTC